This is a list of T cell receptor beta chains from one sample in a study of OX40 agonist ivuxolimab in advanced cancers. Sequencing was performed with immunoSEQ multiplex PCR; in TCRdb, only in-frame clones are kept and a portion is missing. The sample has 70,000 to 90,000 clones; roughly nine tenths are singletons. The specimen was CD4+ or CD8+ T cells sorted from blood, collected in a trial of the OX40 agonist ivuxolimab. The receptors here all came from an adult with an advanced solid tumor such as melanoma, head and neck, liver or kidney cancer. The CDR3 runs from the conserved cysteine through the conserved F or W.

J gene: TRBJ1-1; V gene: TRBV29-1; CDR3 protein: CSVEIGADTEAFF
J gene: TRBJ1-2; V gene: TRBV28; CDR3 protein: CASTLTGGYGYTF
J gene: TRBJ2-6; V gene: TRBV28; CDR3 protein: CASSFEGAGANVLTF
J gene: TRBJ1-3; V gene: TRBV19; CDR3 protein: CASSILRGSSGNTIYF
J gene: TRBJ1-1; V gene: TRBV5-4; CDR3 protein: CAGQGTDTEAFF
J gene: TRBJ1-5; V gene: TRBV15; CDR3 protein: CATSKGDQPQHF
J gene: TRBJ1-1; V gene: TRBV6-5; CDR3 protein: CASSYPDNTEAFF
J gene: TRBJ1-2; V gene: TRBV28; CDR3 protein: CASTLLTGGWGYTF
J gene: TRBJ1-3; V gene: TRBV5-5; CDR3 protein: CASSLVLGQGRLSGNTIYF
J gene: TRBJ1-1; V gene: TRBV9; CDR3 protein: CAKKGYTEAFF
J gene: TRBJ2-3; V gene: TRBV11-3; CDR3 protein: CASSFGLTSTDTQYF
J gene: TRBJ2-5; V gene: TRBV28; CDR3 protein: CASSSLRGSLETQYF
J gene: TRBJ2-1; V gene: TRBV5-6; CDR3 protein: CASSARGQGFLNEQFF
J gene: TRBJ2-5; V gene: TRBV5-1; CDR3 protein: CASRVVYRGSQETQYF
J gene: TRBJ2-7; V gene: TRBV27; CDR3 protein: CASGYYEQYF
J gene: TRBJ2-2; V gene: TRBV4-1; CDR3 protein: CASSHVLQGRRNGELFF
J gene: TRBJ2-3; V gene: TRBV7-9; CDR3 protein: CASSLQPLGRGGADTQYF
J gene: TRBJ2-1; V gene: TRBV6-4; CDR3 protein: CASSDGLADYNEQFF
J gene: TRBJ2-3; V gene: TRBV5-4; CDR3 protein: CASSLKAVGTDTQYF
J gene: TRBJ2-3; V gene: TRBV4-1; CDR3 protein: CASSHLVMDTQYF
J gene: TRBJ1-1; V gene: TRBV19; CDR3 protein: CASSIGPWDTEAFF
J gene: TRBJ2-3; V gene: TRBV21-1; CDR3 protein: CAIVGSPLNTQYF
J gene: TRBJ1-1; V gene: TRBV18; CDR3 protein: CASSPQVNTEAFF
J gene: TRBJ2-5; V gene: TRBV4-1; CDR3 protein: CASSQTGTGESQQYF
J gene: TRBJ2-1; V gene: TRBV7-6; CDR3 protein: CASQLAANNEQFF
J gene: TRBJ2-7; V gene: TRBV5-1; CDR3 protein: CASSSEIPSEQYF
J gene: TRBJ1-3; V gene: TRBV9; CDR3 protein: CASSVDGRPSGNTIYF
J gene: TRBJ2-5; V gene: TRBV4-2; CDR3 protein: CASSQDYRGPSQETQYF
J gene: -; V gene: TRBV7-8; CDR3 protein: CASSLPLRLAGPTYEQYF
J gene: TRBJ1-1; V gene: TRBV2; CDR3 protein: CASKERSNLGNTEAFF
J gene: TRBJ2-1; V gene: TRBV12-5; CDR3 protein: CARDTPGHLYNEQFF
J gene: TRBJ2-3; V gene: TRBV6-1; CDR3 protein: CAAAGLAGITDTQYF
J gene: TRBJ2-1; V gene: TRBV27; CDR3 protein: CASRRLSGDREGEQFF
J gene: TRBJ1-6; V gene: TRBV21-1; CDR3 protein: CASSTVSISLHF
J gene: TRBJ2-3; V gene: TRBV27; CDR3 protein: CASSLGGGADTQYF
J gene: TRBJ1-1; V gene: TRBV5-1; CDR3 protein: CASSLTTGYTEAFF
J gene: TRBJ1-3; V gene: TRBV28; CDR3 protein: CASSLPMSSGNTIYF
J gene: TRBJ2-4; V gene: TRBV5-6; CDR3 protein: CASSLTGAWNIQYF
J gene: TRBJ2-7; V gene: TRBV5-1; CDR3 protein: CASSPGQGIAYEQYF
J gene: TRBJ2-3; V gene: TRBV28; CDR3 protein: CASRIGFDTQYF
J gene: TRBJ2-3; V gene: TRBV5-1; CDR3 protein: CASSLDGTEATDTQYF
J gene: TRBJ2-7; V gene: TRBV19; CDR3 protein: CASSVGLFGLAGPYEQYF
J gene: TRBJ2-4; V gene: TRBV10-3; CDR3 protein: CATPGRGNIQYF
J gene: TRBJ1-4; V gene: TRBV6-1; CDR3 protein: CASTRTVTNEKLFF
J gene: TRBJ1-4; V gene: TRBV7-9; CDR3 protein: CASRGGGNEKLFF